The 10 T cell receptor beta chains presented below share a single source sample, sequenced in a study of CD8+CD57+ T cells in acquired aplastic anemia. By flow cytometry, patients selected for sequencing had shown an expansion of CD8+CD57+ cells. Profiling of TCR beta VDJ combinations and CDR3 sequences used genomic DNA as template. One entry per CDR3 protein results from TCRdb running MiXCR on the reads. The table has hundreds of thousands of distinct CDR3 sequences, about half seen once. Source material: sorted CD4+, CD8+, or CD8+CD57+ T cells (not recorded which) from PBMCs. Receptors were obtained from a human donor with aplastic anemia.

This clonotype was observed a handful of times. The chain uses TRBV19 and TRBJ2-5; D is possibly TRBD1 (6 bases). The V end was cut by 7 bases, the J end by 2 bases, with 14 bases between. This CDR3 is 14 amino acids long. The germline CDR1 and CDR2 sequences are LNHDA and SQIVND (reference sequence). The CDR3 loop is CASTAGTPQETQYF. The CDR3 DNA follows: TGTGCCAGTACCGCCGGGACACCTCAAGAGACCCAGTACTTC.

CDR3 region: CATSGAGDGYGYTF. CDR3 sequence (DNA): TGTGCCACCAGTGGTGCGGGTGACGGTTATGGCTACACCTTC. V gene TRBV24-1 combines with J gene TRBJ1-2; D ambiguous. Trimming removed 5 bases at V and 5 bases at J, with 14 bases between. The CDR3 length is 14 residues. Germline loops: CDR1 KGHDR, CDR2 SFDVKD.

The V and J genes are TRBV19 and TRBJ1-2, with D uncertain. Germline CDR1 reads LNHDA; CDR2 reads SQIVND (reference sequence). Trimming pared 2 bases from V and 2 bases from J, leaving 6 bases between. This CDR3 has 13 residues. The CDR3 protein is CASSIKSNYGYTF. The DNA of the CDR3 is TGTGCCAGTAGTATAAAGTCCAACTATGGCTACACCTTC.

This clonotype occurred many times. The chain has TRBV30 and TRBJ1-6; D not certain. Trimming removed 4 bases at V and 8 bases at J, with 21 bases between. The CDR3 is 16 residues long. Germline values: CDR1 GTSNPN, CDR2 SVGIG (reference sequence). The CDR3 here is CAWIAAGRELHSPLHF. As DNA, the CDR3 is TGTGCCTGGATTGCGGCGGGGAGGGAACTTCATTCACCCCTCCACTTT.

Many counts were recorded for this clonotype. V and J are TRBV7-3 and TRBJ1-1; D is undetermined. This CDR3 is built from 16 residues. Germline V gene data show CDR1 as SGHTA and CDR2 as FQGTGA. Trimming took 1 base from V and 0 from J, leaving 12 bases between them. CDR3 sequence (DNA): TGTGCCAGCAGCTTAAGGTCAGGTCTCGTGAACACTGAAGCTTTCTTT. It is translated as CASSLRSGLVNTEAFF. Full variable domain (missing parts from reference TRBV7-3 and TRBJ1-1): GAGVSQTPSNKVTEKGKYVELRCDPISGHTALYWYRQSLGQGPEFLIYFQGTGAADDSGLPNDRFFAVRPEGSVSTLKIQRTERGDSAVYLCASSLRSGLVNTEAFFGQGTRLTVV.

The chain recombines TRBV9 with TRBJ2-1, with TRBD2 matching 10 bases. Germline CDR1 is SGDLS and CDR2 is YYNGEE. V was pared by 0 bases and J by 13 bases, with 7 bases of the junction left unmatched. The CDR3 has 14 amino acids. Here the CDR3 reads CASSVDPAGGRQFF. The CDR3 DNA is TGTGCCAGCAGCGTAGACCCAGCGGGGGGGCGTCAGTTCTTC. Complete variable domain (other parts from reference TRBV9 and TRBJ2-1): DSGVTQTPKHLITATGQRVTLRCSPRSGDLSVYWYQQSLDQGLQFLIQYYNGEERAKGNILERFSAQQFPDLHSELNLSSLELGDSALYFCASSVDPAGGRQFFGPGTRLTVL.

As regards this clonotype: One end of the junction does not line up with germline, which may come from a read error. V and J are TRBV2 and TRBJ1-6, with TRBD1 matching over 8 bases. The CDR3 consists of 14 residues. Germline V gives CDR1 SNHLY, CDR2 FYNNEI. The CDR3 DNA sequence: TGTGCCATCAGTGAGGGTGACAGGGGTTCACCCCTCCACTTT. Its protein is CAISEGDRGSPLHF. The variable domain in full, with the rest retrieved from reference TRBV2 and TRBJ1-6, is EPEVTQTPSHQVTQMGQEVILRCVPISNHLYFYWYRQILGQKVEFLVSFYNNEISEKSEIFDDQFSVERPDGSNFTLKIRSTKLEDSAMYFCAISEGDRGSPLHFGNGTRLTVT.

The chain joins TRBV12-3 or TRBV12-4 to TRBJ2-1; a possible D gene is TRBD1 (6 bases). This CDR3 comprises 12 residues. V lost 6 bases and J lost 7, with 10 bases in between. CDR3 in DNA: TGTGCCAGCAGGTTACAGGGAAATGAGCAGTTCTTC. It translates to CASRLQGNEQFF.

This clonotype was detected many times. This chain joins TRBV7-8 and TRBJ1-6; TRBD1 agrees at 9 bases. Looked up from germline, CDR1 is SGHVS and CDR2 is FQNEAQ. The CDR3 sequence is 20 residues long. Losses at the gene ends were 0 bases for V and 1 base for J; bases not matched to a gene: 10. This chain's CDR3 is CASSLALTGTGMSYNSPLHF. The CDR3 DNA is TGTGCCAGCAGCTTAGCGCTGACCGGGACAGGGATGTCCTATAATTCACCCCTCCACTTT.

This clonotype has at least ten counts. The chain joins TRBV20-1 to TRBJ1-5; D remains unclear. The V end was cut by 0 bases, the J end by 2 bases, with 11 bases between. There are 15 residues in the CDR3. Germline V CDR1 and CDR2: DFQATT, SNEGSKA (reference sequence). CDR3 region: CSARETGFGNQPQHF. For the CDR3, the DNA is TGCAGTGCTAGAGAGACGGGGTTCGGCAATCAGCCCCAGCATTTT.